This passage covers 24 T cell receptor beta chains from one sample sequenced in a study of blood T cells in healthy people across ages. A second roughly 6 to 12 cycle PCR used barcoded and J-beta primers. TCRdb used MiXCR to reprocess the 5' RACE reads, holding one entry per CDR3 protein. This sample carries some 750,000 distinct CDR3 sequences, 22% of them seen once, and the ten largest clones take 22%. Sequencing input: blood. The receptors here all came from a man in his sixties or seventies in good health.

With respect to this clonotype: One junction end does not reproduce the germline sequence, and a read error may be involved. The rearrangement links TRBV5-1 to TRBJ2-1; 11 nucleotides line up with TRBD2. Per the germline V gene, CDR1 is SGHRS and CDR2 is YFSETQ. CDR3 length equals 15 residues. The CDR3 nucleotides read TGTGCCAGCAGCCTTACTAGCGGGGGAAACAATGAGCAGTTCTTC. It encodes CASSLTSGGNNEQFF.

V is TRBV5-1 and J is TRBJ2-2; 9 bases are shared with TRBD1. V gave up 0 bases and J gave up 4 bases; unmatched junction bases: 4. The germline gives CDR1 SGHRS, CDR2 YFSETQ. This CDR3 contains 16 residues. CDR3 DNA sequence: TGCGCCAGCAGCTTGGATGGGACAGGGTTCACCGGGGAGCTGTTTTTT. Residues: CASSLDGTGFTGELFF.

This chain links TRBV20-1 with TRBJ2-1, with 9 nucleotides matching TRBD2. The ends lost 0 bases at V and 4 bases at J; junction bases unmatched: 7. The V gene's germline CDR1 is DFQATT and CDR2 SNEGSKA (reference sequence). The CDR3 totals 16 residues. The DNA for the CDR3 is TGCAGTGCTAGAGAGGCGGAGCGGGGGGATTACAATGAGCAGTTCTTC. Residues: CSAREAERGDYNEQFF.

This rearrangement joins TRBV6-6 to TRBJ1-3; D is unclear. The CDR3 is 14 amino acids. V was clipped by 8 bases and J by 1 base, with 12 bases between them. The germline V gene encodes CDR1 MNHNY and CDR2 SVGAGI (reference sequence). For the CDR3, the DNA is TGTGCCAGCTCTAAAGGAATATCTGGAAACACCATATATTTT. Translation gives CASSKGISGNTIYF.

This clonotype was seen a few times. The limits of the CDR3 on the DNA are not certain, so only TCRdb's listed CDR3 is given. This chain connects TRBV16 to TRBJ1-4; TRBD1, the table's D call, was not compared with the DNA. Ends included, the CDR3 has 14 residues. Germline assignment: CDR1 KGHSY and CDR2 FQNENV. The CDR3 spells CASSQGTVMKNCFF.

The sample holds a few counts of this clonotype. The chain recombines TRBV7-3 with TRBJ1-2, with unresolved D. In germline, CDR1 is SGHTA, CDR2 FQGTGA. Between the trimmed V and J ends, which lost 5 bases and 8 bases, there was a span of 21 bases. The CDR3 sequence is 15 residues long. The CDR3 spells CASSPEVGQISGYTF. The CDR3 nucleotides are TGTGCCAGCAGCCCCGAGGTAGGTCAGATCAGCGGCTACACCTTC.

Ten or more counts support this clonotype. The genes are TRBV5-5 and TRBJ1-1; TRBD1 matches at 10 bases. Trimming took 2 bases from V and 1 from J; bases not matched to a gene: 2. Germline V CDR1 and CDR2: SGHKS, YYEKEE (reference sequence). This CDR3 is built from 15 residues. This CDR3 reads CASSLGTGANTEAFF. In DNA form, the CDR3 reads TGTGCCAGCAGCTTAGGGACAGGGGCGAACACTGAAGCTTTCTTT.

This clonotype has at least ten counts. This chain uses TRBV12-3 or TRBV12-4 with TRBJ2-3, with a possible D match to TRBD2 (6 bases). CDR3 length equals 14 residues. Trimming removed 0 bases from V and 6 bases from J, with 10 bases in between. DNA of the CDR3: TGTGCCAGCAGTTTAGCGGGGGGTTTCGATACGCAGTATTTT. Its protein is CASSLAGGFDTQYF.

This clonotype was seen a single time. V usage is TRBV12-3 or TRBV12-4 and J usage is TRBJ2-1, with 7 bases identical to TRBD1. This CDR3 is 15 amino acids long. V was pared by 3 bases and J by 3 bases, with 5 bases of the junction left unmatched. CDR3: CASSFRGPRYNEQFF. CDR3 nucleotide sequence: TGTGCCAGCAGTTTTAGGGGGCCCCGCTACAATGAGCAGTTCTTC.

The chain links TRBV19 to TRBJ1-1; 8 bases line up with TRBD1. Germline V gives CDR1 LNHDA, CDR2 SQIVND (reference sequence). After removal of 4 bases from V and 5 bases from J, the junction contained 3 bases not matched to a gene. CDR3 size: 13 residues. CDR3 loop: CASSTNRGTEAFF. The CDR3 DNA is TGTGCCAGTAGTACCAACAGGGGGACTGAAGCTTTCTTT.

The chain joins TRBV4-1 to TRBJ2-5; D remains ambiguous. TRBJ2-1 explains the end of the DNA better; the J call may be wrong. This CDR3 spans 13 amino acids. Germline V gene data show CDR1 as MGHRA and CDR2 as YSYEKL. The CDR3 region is CASSQVVEVEQFF. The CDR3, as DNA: TGCGCCAGCAGCCAAGTAGTAGAAGTTGAGCAGTTCTTC.

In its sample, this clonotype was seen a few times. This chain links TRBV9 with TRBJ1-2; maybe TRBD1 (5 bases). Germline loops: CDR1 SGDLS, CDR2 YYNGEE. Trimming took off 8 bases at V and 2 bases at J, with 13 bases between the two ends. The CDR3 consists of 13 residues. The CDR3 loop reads CASNEWGNYGYTF. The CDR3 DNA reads TGTGCCAGTAACGAGTGGGGGAACTATGGCTACACCTTC. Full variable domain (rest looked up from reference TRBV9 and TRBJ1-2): DSGVTQTPKHLITATGQRVTLRCSPRSGDLSVYWYQQSLDQGLQFLIQYYNGEERAKGNILERFSAQQFPDLHSELNLSSLELGDSALYFCASNEWGNYGYTFGSGTRLTVV.

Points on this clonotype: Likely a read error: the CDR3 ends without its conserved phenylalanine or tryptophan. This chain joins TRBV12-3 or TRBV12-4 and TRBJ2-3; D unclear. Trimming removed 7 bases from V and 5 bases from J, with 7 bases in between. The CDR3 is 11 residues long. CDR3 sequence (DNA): TGTGCCAGCAAGATCAGAGATACGCAGTATTCT. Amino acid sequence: CASKIRDTQYS.

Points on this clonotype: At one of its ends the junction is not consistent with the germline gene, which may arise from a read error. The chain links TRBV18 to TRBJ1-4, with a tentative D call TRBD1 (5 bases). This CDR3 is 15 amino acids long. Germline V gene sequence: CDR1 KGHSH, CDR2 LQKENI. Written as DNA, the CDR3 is TGTGCCAGCTCGCCACTAGGGGCAACTAATGAAAAACTGTTTTTT. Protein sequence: CASSPLGATNEKLFF.

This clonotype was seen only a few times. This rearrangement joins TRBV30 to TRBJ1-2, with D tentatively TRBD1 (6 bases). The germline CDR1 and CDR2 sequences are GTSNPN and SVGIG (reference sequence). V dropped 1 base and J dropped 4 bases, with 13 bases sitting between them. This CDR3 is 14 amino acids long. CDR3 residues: CAWSAHRESYGYTF. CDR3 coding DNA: TGTGCCTGGAGTGCCCACAGGGAATCCTATGGCTACACCTTC. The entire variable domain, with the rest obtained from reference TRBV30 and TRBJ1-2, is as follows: SQTIHQWPATLVQPVGSPLSLECTVEGTSNPNLYWYRQAAGRGLQLLFYSVGIGQISSEVPQNLSASRPQDRQFILSSKKLLLSDSGFYLCAWSAHRESYGYTFGSGTRLTVV.

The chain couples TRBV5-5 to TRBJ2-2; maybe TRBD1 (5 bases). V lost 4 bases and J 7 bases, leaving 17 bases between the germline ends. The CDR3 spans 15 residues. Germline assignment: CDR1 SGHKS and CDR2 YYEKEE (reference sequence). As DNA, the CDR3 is TGTGCCAGCAGCCCGATGACAGTAATCTTCGGGGAGCTGTTTTTT. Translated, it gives CASSPMTVIFGELFF.

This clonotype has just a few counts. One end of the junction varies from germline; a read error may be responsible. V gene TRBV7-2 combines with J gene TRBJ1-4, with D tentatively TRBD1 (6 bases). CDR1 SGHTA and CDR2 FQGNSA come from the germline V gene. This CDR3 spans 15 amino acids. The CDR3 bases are TGTGCCAGCAGCTTAGTGTCAGGGGAGGATGAAGAACTGTTTTTT. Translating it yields CASSLVSGEDEELFF.

Here the CDR3 reads CASSFKGHYGYTF. DNA of the CDR3: TGTGCCAGCAGCTTCAAAGGACATTACGGCTACACCTTC. This rearrangement joins TRBV5-8 to TRBJ1-2; D possibly corresponds to TRBD1 (5 bases). The CDR3 has 13 residues. With 2 bases removed from V and 8 bases from J, the gap between germline ends came to 13 bases. Germline CDR1 reads SGHTS; CDR2 reads YDEGEE.

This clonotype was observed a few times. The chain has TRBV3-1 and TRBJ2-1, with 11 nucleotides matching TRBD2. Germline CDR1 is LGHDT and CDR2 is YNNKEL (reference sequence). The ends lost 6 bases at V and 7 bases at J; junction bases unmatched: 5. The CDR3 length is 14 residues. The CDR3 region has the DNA TGTGCCAGCAGACTCGGGACTAGCGGTAATGAGCAGTTCTTC. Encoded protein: CASRLGTSGNEQFF.

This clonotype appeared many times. CDR3 coding DNA: TGCAGCGTCGGGGCCCAGCCAAACTATGGCTACACCTTC. Encoded protein: CSVGAQPNYGYTF. This chain links TRBV29-1 with TRBJ1-2; tentative D call: TRBD1 (5 bases). With 6 bases removed from V and 2 bases from J, the gap between germline ends came to 13 bases. This CDR3 contains 13 residues. Germline CDR1 is SQVTM and CDR2 is ANQGSEA. Looking up the rest from reference TRBV29-1 and TRBJ1-2 gives the full variable domain: SAVISQKPSRDICQRGTSLTIQCQVDSQVTMMFWYRQQPGQSLTLIATANQGSEATYESGFVIDKFPISRPNLTFSTLTVSNMSPEDSSIYLCSVGAQPNYGYTFGSGTRLTVV.

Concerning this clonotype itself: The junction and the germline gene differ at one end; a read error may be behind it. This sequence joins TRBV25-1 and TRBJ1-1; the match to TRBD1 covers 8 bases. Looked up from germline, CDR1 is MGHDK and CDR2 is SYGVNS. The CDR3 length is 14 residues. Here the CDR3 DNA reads TGTGCCGGCAGATCAGGGGGCTCGCACACTGAAGCTTTCTTT. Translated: CAGRSGGSHTEAFF. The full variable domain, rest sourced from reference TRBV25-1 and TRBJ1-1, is EADIYQTPRYLVIGTGKKITLECSQTMGHDKMYWYQQDPGMELHLIHYSYGVNSTEKGDLSSESTVSRIRTEHFPLTLESARPSHTSQYLCAGRSGGSHTEAFFGQGTRLTVV.

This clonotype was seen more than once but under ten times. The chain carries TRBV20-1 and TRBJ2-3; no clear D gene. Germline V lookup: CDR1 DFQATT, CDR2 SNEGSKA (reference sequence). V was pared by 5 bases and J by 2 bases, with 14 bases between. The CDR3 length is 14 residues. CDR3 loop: CSAPRPGFTDTQYF. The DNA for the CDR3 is TGCAGTGCTCCCCGTCCAGGCTTCACAGATACGCAGTATTTT.

CDR3 loop: CSADRNSYEQYF. CDR3 nucleotides: TGCAGTGCCGACAGGAACTCTTACGAGCAGTACTTC. The rearrangement joins TRBV20-1 to TRBJ2-7; D possibly corresponds to TRBD1 (6 bases). The CDR3 sequence is 12 residues long. The germline V gene has CDR1 DFQATT and CDR2 SNEGSKA (reference sequence). V dropped 6 bases and J dropped 4 bases, with 13 bases sitting between them.

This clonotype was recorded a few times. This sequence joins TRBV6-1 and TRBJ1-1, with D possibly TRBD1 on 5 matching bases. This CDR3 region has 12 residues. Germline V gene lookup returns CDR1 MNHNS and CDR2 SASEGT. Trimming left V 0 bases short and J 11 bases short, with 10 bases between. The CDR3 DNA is TGTGCCAGCAGTGAAGCGGGGGTCTCGGCTTTCTTT. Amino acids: CASSEAGVSAFF.